The text below deals with one T cell receptor (beta chain). Its antigen remains unknown. Measured with immunoSEQ multiplex PCR; TCRdb has only the in-frame clones, and not every one. Among approximately 15,000 clones listed, 64% were seen once. This CDR3 has 14 amino acids. CDR1 is SGHAT, CDR2 FQNNGV, per germline. V was pared by 5 bases and J by 4 bases, with 7 bases of the junction left unmatched. This sample's treatment: 15 Gy SBRT to primary tumor, nephrectomy 4 weeks later. This entry comes from a study of radiation and T cells in renal cell carcinoma. Study observations and caveats: Without pretreatment biopsies, baseline tumor clonotype presence was undetermined.

The clonotype comes from a woman between 70 and 85 years old with renal cell carcinoma. Here the sequenced sample was tumor tissue, taken from a patient whose treatment included radiotherapy and nephrectomy. The chain has TRBV11-2 and TRBJ2-5, with 7 bases fitting TRBD1. The CDR3 protein is CASSPSWTGETQYF. The CDR3 DNA sequence: TGTGCCAGCAGCCCCTCTTGGACAGGAGAGACCCAGTACTTC.